What follows describes a single T cell receptor beta chain. V trimming: 6 bases; J trimming: 7 bases; junction bases outside the gene matches: 8. There are 14 residues in the CDR3. Germline V gene lookup returns CDR1 MNHEY and CDR2 SVGAGI. This record comes from a study of blood T cell repertoires in COVID-19. Across the whole study: The United States, Italy and Spain provided the acute and convalescent COVID-19 samples. Sources were T cells, B-cell-depleted T cells, or PBMCs; the material itself was cDNA or gDNA.

In the source study's methods: Amplification of reference gene primers was used by the study to estimate nucleated cell counts. The method was immunoSEQ multiplex PCR; TCRdb's version includes in-frame clones alone and lacks a portion of them. That table furnishes V, J and clone size, whereas the DNA furnished D and trimming. The sample carries about 50,000 clones, more than 85% recorded once. Material: peripheral blood. The source of this sequence is a woman of 80 years or more with acute or convalescent COVID-19. The chain links TRBV6-5 to TRBJ2-1; 8 bases agree with TRBD1. The CDR3 DNA reads as TGTGCCAGCAGGGATATGGGACAGGTGAATGAGCAGTTCTTC. Its protein product is CASRDMGQVNEQFF.